This T cell receptor (beta chain) derives from a study of T cells in Graves' hyperthyroidism and ophthalmopathy. Study conclusions and caveats: From stable hyperthyroidism, ophthalmopathy was set apart by a 13 V-J model.

Used for diagnoses were clinical symptoms, serum thyroxine and TRAb, thyroid ultrasound and orbital computed tomography. From RNA transcripts, TCR beta CDR3 regions were amplified. HTBI primers were the set used in a first-round RT-PCR of the TCR CDR3. TCRdb re-analysed the multiplex PCR reads in MiXCR, keeping a single row per CDR3 protein. The sample contains around 660,000 distinct CDR3 sequences, over 40% of which appear only once. Germline-derived CDR1 and CDR2 are LGHDT and YNNKEL (reference sequence). The CDR3 sequence is 14 residues long. The V gene lost 1 base and the J gene lost 10 bases, with 11 bases spanning the gap. Regarding this clonotype: The antigen remains undetermined.

This clonotype was sampled from an adult man with Graves' disease, either hyperthyroidism or ophthalmopathy (not recorded which). Sequences were obtained from peripheral blood or thyroid tissue (not recorded which). The genes are TRBV3-1 and TRBJ1-6, with D tentatively TRBD1 (6 bases). CDR3: CASSQVKGGSPLHF. The CDR3 DNA sequence: TGTGCCAGCAGCCAAGTTAAGGGGGGGTCACCCCTCCACTTT.